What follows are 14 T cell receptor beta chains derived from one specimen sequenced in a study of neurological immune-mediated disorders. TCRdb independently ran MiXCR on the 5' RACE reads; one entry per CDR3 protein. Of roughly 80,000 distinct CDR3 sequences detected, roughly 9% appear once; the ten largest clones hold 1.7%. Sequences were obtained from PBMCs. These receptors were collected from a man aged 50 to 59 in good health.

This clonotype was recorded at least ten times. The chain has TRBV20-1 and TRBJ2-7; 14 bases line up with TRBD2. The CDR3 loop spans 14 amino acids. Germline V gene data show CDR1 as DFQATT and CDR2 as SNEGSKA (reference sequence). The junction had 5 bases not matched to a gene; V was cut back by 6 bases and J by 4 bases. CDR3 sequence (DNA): TGCAGTGCCAGACTAGCGGGGGGGCAATACGAGCAGTACTTC. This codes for CSARLAGGQYEQYF.

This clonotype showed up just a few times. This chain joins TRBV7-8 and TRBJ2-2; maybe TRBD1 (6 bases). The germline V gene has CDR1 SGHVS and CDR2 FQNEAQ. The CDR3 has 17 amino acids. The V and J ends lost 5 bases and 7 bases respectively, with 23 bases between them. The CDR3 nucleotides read TGTGCCAGCAGCCTCGGACCCTCCGGGACATTGGGCGGGGAGCTGTTTTTT. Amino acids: CASSLGPSGTLGGELFF.

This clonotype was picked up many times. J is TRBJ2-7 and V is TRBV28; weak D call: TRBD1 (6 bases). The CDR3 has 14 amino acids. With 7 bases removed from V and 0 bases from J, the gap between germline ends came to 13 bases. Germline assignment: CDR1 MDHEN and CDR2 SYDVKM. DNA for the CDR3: TGTGCCAGCACCCGACAGGCAACCTCCTACGAGCAGTACTTC. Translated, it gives CASTRQATSYEQYF.

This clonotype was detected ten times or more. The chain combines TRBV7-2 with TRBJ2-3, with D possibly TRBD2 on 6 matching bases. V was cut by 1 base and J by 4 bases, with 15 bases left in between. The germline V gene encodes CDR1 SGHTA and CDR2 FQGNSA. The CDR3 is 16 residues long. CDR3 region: CASSLEVLGGADTQYF. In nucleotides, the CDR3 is TGTGCCAGCAGCTTAGAGGTTCTCGGAGGGGCAGATACGCAGTATTTT.

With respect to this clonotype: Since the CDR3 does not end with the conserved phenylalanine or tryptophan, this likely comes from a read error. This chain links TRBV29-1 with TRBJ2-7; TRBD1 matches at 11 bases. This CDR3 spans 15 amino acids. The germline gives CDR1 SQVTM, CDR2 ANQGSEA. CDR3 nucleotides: TGTAGCGTTGGGGGGACAGGGGGGAAATCCTACGAGCAGTACTCC. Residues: CSVGGTGGKSYEQYS.

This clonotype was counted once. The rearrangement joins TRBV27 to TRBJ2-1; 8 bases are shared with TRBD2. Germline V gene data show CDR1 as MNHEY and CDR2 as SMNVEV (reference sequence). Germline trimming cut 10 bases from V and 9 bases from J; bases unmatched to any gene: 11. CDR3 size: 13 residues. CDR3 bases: TGTGCCACCCAGCGGGAGCTAAGGGGTGAGCAGTTCTTC. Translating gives CATQRELRGEQFF.

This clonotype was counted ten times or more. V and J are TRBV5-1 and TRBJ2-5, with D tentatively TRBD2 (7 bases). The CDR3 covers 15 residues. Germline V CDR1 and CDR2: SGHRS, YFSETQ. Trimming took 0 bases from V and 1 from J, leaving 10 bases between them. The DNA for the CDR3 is TGCGCCAGCAGCTTGGATGCGGGGGCCCAAGAGACCCAGTACTTC. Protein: CASSLDAGAQETQYF.

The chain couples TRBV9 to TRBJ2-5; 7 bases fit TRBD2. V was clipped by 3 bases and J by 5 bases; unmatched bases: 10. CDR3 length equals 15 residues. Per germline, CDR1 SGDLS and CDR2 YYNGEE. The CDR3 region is CASSGGAGVRETQYF. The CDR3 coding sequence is TGTGCCAGCAGCGGGGGTGCGGGGGTGCGGGAGACCCAGTACTTC.

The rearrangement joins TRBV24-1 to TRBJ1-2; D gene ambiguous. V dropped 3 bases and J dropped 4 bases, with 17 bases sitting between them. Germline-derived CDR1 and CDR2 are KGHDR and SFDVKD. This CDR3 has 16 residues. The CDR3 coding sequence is TGTGCCACCAGTGATACCAGTCGAGGAGGGAGCTATGGCTACACCTTC. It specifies CATSDTSRGGSYGYTF.

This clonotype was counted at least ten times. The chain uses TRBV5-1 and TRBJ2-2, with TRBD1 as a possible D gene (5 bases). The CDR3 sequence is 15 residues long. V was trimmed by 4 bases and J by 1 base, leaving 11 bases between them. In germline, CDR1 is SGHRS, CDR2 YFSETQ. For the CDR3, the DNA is TGCGCCAGCAGCCGGGCAGGGATGAACACCGGGGAGCTGTTTTTT. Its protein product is CASSRAGMNTGELFF.

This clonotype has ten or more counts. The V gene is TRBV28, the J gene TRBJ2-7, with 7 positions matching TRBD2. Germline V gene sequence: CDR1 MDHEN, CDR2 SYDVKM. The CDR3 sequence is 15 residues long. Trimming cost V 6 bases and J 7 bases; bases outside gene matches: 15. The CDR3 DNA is TGTGCCAGCAGATCCAGCGGGACTGGCTTACGGGAGCAGTACTTC. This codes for CASRSSGTGLREQYF.

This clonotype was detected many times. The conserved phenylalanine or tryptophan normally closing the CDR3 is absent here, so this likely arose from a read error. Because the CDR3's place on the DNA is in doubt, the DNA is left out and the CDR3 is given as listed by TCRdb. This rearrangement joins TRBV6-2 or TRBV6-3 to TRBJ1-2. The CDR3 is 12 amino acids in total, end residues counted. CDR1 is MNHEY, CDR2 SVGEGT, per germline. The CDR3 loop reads CASSYRGGTPRA.

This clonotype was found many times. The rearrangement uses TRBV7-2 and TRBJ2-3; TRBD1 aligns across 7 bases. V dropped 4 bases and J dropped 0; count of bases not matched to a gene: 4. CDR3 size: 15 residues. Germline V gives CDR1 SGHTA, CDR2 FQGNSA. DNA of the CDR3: TGTGCCAGCAGCTGGGGACAGACTAGCACAGATACGCAGTATTTT. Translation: CASSWGQTSTDTQYF.

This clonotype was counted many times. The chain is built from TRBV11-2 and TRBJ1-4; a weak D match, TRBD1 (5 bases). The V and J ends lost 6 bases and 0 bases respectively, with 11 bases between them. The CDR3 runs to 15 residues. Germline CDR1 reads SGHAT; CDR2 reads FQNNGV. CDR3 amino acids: CASSRQFSTNEKLFF. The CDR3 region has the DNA TGTGCCAGCAGTCGACAGTTTTCAACTAATGAAAAACTGTTTTTT. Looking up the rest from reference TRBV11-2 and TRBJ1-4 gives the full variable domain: EAGVAQSPRYKIIEKRQSVAFWCNPISGHATLYWYQQILGQGPKLLIQFQNNGVVDDSQLPKDRFSAERLKGVDSTLKIQPAKLEDSAVYLCASSRQFSTNEKLFFGSGTQLSVL.